The T cell receptor beta chain under discussion was sequenced for a study of blood T cell repertoires in COVID-19. Measured with immunoSEQ multiplex PCR; TCRdb has only the in-frame clones, and not every one. The profile shows about 190,000 clones, roughly 89% of them singletons. There are 13 residues in the CDR3. V was cut by 5 bases and J by 2 bases, with 9 bases left in between. Germline loops: CDR1 MNHEY, CDR2 SVGAGI. The source of this sequence is a woman between 70 and 85 years old with COVID-19, enrolled during active disease. Material for sequencing was peripheral blood. The rearrangement joins TRBV6-5 to TRBJ1-1; tentatively, D is TRBD1 (5 bases). The CDR3 sequence: CASSTDINTEAFF. As DNA, the CDR3 is TGTGCCAGCAGTACGGACATAAACACTGAAGCTTTCTTT.